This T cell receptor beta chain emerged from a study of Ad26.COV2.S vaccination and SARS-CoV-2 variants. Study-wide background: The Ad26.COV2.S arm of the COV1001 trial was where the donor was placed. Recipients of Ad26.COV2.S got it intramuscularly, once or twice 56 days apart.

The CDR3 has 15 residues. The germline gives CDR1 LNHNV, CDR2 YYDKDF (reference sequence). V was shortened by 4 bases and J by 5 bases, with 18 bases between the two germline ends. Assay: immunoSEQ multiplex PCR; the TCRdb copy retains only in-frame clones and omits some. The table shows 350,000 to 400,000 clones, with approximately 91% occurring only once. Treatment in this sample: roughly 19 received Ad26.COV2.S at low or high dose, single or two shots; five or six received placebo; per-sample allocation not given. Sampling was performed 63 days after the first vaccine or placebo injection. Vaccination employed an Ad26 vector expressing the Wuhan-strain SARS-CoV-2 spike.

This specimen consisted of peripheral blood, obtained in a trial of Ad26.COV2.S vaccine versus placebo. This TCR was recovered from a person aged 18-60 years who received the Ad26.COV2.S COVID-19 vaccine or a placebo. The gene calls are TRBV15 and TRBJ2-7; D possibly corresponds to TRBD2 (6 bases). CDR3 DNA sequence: TGTGCCACCAGCACTGGAGCCCCGGGGGTCAACGAGCAGTACTTC. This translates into CATSTGAPGVNEQYF.